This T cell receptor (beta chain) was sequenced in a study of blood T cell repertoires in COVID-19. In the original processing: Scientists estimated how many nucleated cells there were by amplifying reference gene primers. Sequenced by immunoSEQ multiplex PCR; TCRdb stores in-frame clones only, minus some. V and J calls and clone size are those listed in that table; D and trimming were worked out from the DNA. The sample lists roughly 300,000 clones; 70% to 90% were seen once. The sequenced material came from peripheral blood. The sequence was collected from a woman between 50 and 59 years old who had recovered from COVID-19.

CDR3 residues: CASSETSGGETQYF. The CDR3 region has the DNA TGTGCCAGCAGCGAGACTAGCGGGGGCGAGACCCAGTACTTC. This chain uses TRBV5-6 with TRBJ2-5; 12 bases align to TRBD2. Trimming removed 4 bases from V and 5 bases from J; junction bases left unmatched: 3. The CDR3 totals 14 residues. CDR1 and CDR2 from the germline V gene are SGHDT and YYEEEE.